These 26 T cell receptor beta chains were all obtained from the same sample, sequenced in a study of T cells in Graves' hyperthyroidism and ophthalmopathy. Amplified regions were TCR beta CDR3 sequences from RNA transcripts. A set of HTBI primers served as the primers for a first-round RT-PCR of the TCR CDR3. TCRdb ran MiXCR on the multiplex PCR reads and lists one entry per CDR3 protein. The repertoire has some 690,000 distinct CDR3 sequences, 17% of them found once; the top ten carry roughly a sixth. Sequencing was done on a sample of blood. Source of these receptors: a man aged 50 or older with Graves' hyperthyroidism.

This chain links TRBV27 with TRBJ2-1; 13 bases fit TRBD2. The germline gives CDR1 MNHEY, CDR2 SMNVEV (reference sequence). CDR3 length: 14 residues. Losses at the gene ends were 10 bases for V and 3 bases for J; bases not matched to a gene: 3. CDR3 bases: TGTGCCACCTGGACTAGCGGGAGCTACAATGAGCAGTTCTTC. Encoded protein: CATWTSGSYNEQFF.

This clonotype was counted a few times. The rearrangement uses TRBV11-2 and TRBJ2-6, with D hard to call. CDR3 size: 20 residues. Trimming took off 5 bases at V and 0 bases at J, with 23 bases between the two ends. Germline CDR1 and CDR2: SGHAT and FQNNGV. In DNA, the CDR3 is TGTGCCAGCAGCCACTTTTATAGTCCGGGCCGCCTCTCTGGGGCCAACGTCCTGACTTTC. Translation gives CASSHFYSPGRLSGANVLTF.

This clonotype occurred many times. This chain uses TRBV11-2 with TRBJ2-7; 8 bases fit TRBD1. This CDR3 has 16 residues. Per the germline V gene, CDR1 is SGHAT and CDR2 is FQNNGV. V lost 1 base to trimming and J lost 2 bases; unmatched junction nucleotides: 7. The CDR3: CASSLGFRGRPYEQYF. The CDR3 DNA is TGTGCCAGCAGCTTAGGGTTCAGGGGGCGACCCTACGAGCAGTACTTC.

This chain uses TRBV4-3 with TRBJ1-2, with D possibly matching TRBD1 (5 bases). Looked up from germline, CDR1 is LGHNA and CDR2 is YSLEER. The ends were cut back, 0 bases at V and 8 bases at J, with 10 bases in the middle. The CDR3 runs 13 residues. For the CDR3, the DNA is TGCGCCAGCAGCCAAGATCGGGACGGGGGCTACACCTTC. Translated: CASSQDRDGGYTF.

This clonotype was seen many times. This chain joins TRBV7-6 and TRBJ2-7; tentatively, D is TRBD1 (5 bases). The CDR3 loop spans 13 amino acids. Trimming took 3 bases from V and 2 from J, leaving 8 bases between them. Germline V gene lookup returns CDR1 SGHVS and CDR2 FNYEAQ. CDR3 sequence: CASSFGQAYEQYF. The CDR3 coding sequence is TGTGCCAGCAGCTTCGGACAAGCCTACGAGCAGTACTTC.

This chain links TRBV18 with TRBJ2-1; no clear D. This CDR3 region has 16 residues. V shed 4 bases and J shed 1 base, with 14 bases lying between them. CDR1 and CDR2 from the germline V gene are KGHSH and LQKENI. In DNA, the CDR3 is TGTGCCAGCTCACATACTATCGGAATTTCCTACAATGAGCAGTTCTTC. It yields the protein CASSHTIGISYNEQFF.

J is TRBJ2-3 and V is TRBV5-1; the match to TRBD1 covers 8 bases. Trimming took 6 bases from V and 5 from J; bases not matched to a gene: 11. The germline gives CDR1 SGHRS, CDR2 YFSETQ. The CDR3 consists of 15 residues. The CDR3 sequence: CASTQTGVTGDTQYF. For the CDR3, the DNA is TGCGCCAGCACCCAGACAGGGGTCACGGGAGATACGCAGTATTTT.

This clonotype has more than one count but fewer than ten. CDR3 amino acids: CASSSGQGHEQFF. The CDR3 DNA reads as TGTGCCAGCAGTTCCGGGCAGGGGCATGAGCAGTTCTTC. The chain couples TRBV28 to TRBJ2-1, with a weak D call TRBD1 (6 bases). CDR3 length: 13 residues. V lost 4 bases and J 8 bases, leaving 12 bases between the germline ends. From germline, CDR1 is MDHEN and CDR2 SYDVKM.

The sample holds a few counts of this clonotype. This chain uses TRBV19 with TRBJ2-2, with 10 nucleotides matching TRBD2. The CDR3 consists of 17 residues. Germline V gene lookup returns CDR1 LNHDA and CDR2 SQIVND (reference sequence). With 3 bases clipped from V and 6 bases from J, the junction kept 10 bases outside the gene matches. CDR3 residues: CASSITAGGPVAGELFF. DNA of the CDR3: TGTGCCAGTAGTATTACAGCGGGAGGGCCTGTTGCCGGGGAGCTGTTTTTT.

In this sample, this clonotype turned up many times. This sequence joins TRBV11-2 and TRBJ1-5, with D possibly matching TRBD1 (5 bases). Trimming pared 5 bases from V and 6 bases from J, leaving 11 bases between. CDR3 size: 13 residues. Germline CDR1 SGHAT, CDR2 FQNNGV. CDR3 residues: CASSLSRAQPQHF. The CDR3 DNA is TGTGCCAGCAGCCTGAGCAGGGCTCAGCCCCAGCATTTT.

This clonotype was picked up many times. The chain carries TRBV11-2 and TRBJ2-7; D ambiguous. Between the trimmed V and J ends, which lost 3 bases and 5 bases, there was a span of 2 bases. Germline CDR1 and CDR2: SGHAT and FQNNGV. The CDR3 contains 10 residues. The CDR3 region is CASSLDEQYF. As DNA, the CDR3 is TGTGCCAGCAGCTTGGACGAGCAGTACTTC.

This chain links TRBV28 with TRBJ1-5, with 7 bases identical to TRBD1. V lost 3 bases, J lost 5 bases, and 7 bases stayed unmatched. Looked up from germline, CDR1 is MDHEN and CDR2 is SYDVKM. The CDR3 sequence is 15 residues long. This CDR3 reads CASSFGQVGDQPQHF. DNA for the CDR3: TGTGCCAGCAGTTTCGGACAGGTCGGCGATCAGCCCCAGCATTTT.

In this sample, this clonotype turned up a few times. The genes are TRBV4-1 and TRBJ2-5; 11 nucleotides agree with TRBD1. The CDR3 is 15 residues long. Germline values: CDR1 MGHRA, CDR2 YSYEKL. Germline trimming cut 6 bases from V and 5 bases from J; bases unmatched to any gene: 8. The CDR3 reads CASRGGQGAFETQYF. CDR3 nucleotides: TGCGCCAGCAGGGGTGGACAGGGGGCTTTTGAGACCCAGTACTTC.

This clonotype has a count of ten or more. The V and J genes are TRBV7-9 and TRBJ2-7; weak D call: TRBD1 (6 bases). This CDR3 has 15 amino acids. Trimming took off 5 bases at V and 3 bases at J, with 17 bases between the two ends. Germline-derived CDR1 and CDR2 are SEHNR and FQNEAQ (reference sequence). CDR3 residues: CASSVSGAADYEQYF. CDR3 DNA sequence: TGTGCCAGCAGCGTTTCAGGGGCTGCCGACTACGAGCAGTACTTC.

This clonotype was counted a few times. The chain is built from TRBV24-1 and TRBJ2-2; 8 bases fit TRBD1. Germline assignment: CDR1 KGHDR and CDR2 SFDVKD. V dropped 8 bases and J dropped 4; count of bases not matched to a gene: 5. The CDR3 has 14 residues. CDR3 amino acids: CATKGTGRTGELFF. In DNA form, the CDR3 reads TGTGCCACCAAGGGGACAGGCCGCACCGGGGAGCTGTTTTTT.

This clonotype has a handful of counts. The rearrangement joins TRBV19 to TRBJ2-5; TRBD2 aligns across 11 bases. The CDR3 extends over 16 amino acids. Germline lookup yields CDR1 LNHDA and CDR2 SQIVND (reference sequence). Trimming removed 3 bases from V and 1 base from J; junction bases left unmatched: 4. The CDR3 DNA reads TGTGCCAGTAGTATCACTAGCGGGAGTCGCCAAGAGACCCAGTACTTC. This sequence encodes CASSITSGSRQETQYF. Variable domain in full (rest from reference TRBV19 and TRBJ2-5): DGGITQSPKYLFRKEGQNVTLSCEQNLNHDAMYWYRQDPGQGLRLIYYSQIVNDFQKGDIAEGYSVSREKKESFPLTVTSAQKNPTAFYLCASSITSGSRQETQYFGPGTRLLVL.

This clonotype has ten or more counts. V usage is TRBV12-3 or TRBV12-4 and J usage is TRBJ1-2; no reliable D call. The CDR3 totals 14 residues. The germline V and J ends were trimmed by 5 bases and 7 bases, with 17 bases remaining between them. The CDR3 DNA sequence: TGTGCCAGCAGTACGGGCAGCGAGCTATCTGGCTACACCTTC. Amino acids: CASSTGSELSGYTF.

The CDR3 loop is CASRDRLAEYNEQFF. The CDR3 DNA sequence: TGCGCCAGCAGGGATCGACTAGCGGAATACAATGAGCAGTTCTTC. The chain is built from TRBV4-1 and TRBJ2-1, with 9 nucleotides matching TRBD2. Germline CDR1 is MGHRA and CDR2 is YSYEKL. CDR3 length: 15 residues. J lost 4 bases, V lost 6 bases, and 7 bases had no gene match.

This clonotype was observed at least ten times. The CDR3 DNA sequence: TGTGCCAGCAGCGCCCCCCGGACTAGCGGGAGCTATGAGCAGTTCTTC. It is translated as CASSAPRTSGSYEQFF. This chain links TRBV9 with TRBJ2-1; TRBD2 aligns across 13 bases. CDR3 size: 16 residues. The germline gives CDR1 SGDLS, CDR2 YYNGEE. After removal of 3 bases from V and 8 bases from J, the junction contained 8 bases not matched to a gene.

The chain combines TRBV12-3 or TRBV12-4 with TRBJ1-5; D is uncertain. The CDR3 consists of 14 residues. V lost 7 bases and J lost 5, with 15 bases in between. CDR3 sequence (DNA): TGTGCCAGCACCGCCACGGCGGGATATCAGCCCCAGCATTTT. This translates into CASTATAGYQPQHF.

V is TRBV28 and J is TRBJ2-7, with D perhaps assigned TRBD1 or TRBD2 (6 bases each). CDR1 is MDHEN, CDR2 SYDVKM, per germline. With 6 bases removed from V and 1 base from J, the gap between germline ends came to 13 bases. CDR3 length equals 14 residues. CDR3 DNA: TGTGCCAGCAGAGGAGGGGGGAATTCCTACGAGCAGTACTTC. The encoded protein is CASRGGGNSYEQYF.

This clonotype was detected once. CDR3 in DNA: TGTGCCAGCAGACGACCGGACTACTCTGGAAACACCATATATTTT. Translated, it gives CASRRPDYSGNTIYF. V gene TRBV28 combines with J gene TRBJ1-3; unclear D gene. Trimming cost V 6 bases and J 0 bases, with 12 bases left between them. CDR1 and CDR2 (germline): MDHEN, SYDVKM. This CDR3 is built from 15 residues.

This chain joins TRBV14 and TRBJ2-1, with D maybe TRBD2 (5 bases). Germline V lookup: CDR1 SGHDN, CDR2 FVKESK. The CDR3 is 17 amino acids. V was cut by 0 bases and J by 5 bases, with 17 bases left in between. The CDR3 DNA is TGTGCCAGCAGCCAAGACCCCGGGTGGGAGCGACACAATGAGCAGTTCTTC. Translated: CASSQDPGWERHNEQFF.

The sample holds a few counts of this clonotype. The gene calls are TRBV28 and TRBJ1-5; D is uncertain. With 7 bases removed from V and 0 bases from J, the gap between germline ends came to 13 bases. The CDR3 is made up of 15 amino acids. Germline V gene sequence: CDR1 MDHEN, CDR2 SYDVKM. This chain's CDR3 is CASTPAGNSNQPQHF. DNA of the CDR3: TGTGCCAGCACCCCCGCGGGGAATAGCAATCAGCCCCAGCATTTT.

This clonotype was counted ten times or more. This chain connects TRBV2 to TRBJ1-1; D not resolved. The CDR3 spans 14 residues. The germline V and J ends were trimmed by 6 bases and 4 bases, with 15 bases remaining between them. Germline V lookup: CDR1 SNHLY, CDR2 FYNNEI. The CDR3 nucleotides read TGTGCCAGCAGCCTCGGCAGTCCCCGCACTGAAGCTTTCTTT. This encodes CASSLGSPRTEAFF.

CDR3 nucleotides: TGTGCCAGCAGCCCTGGCGGGTACTATGGCTACACCTTC. Translated: CASSPGGYYGYTF. V and J are TRBV3-1 and TRBJ1-2; D is undetermined. CDR1 and CDR2 from the germline V gene are LGHDT and YNNKEL (reference sequence). Trimming pared 4 bases from V and 3 bases from J, leaving 9 bases between. The CDR3 sequence is 13 residues long.